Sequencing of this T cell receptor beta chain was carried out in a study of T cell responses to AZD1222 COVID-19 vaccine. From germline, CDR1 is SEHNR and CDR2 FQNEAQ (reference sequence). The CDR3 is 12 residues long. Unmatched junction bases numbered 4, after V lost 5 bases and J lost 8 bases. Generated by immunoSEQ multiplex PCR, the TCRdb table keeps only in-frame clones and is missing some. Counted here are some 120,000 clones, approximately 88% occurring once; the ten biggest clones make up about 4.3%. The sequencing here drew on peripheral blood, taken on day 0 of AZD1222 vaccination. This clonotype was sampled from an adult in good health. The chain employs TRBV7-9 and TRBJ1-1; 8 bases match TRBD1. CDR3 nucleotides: TGTGCCAGCAGCCGCAGGGGGCAAGAAGCTTTCTTT. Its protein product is CASSRRGQEAFF.